One and the same sample provided the 13 T cell receptor beta chains below, sequenced in a study of blood T cell repertoires in COVID-19. Only in-frame clones appear in the TCRdb table, and some are missing; sequencing was by immunoSEQ multiplex PCR. This sample has about 150,000 clones; roughly 83% occur once, and the top ten carry approximately 10%. Sequenced material: PBMCs or T cells enriched from blood (not recorded which). Source of these receptors: a man aged 45-65 years who had recovered from COVID-19.

This chain joins TRBV27 and TRBJ2-3; TRBD1 might be the D (6 bases). This CDR3 spans 14 amino acids. The V gene lost 7 bases and the J gene lost 4 bases, with 15 bases spanning the gap. Germline assignment: CDR1 MNHEY and CDR2 SMNVEV (reference sequence). The CDR3 DNA reads TGTGCCAGCACCTGGGGGCGGTTTGCAGATACGCAGTATTTT. This translates into CASTWGRFADTQYF.

This sequence joins TRBV28 and TRBJ2-1; D might be TRBD1 (5 bases). The CDR3 is made up of 16 amino acids. The V gene lost 3 bases and the J gene lost 3 bases, with 15 bases spanning the gap. The germline CDR1 and CDR2 sequences are MDHEN and SYDVKM. In nucleotides, the CDR3 is TGTGCCAGCAGTTTGTCCGACAGTTTATACTACAATGAGCAGTTCTTC. It yields the protein CASSLSDSLYYNEQFF.

This clone was recorded a few times. The chain combines TRBV5-1 with TRBJ1-1; D gene unclear. There are 14 residues in the CDR3. Per germline, CDR1 SGHRS and CDR2 YFSETQ. The V end lost 3 bases, the J end lost 0 bases, and 9 bases lay between the germline ends. CDR3 DNA sequence: TGCGCCAGCAGCTCTTCGGTCCTGAACACTGAAGCTTTCTTT. It codes for CASSSSVLNTEAFF.

This chain joins TRBV6-5 and TRBJ2-2, with 7 bases matching TRBD1. This CDR3 region has 15 residues. The germline gives CDR1 MNHEY, CDR2 SVGAGI. Losses at the gene ends were 6 bases for V and 4 bases for J; bases not matched to a gene: 8. CDR3 nucleotides: TGTGCCAGCAGGCCTCCGGGACAGTCCACCGGGGAGCTGTTTTTT. This sequence encodes CASRPPGQSTGELFF.

This clone was detected only once. The gene calls are TRBV7-6 and TRBJ1-4; 9 bases fit TRBD1. The CDR3 spans 14 residues. Germline CDR1 SGHVS, CDR2 FNYEAQ. V was clipped by 5 bases and J by 7 bases; unmatched bases: 5. The chain's CDR3 is CASSLGQGGEKLFF. CDR3 nucleotides: TGTGCCAGCAGCCTGGGACAGGGTGGTGAAAAACTGTTTTTT.

The J gene is TRBJ2-7, the V gene TRBV2, with D maybe TRBD1 (5 bases). Germline V gene sequence: CDR1 SNHLY, CDR2 FYNNEI. Between the trimmed V and J ends, which lost 6 bases and 1 base, there was a span of 10 bases. The CDR3 extends over 13 amino acids. The CDR3 loop reads CASRSDKSYEQYF. In nucleotides, the CDR3 is TGTGCCAGCAGATCGGACAAATCCTACGAGCAGTACTTC.

The chain is built from TRBV6-2 or TRBV6-3 and TRBJ1-2, with 8 bases aligning to TRBD1. The germline V gene has CDR1 MNHEY and CDR2 SVGEGT. V lost 2 bases, J lost 4 bases, and 3 bases stayed unmatched. The CDR3 contains 14 residues. CDR3 protein: CASSYPGQVYGYTF. The DNA of the CDR3 is TGTGCCAGCAGTTACCCGGGACAGGTCTATGGCTACACCTTC.

V and J are TRBV2 and TRBJ2-5; no clear D gene. With 4 bases removed from V and 2 bases from J, the gap between germline ends came to 8 bases. Per germline, CDR1 SNHLY and CDR2 FYNNEI. The CDR3 contains 13 residues. The CDR3 DNA reads as TGTGCCAGCAGTGCCCTAGAGCAAGAGACCCAGTACTTC. It yields the protein CASSALEQETQYF.

V and J are TRBV7-7 and TRBJ1-1, with TRBD1 as a possible D gene (5 bases). Germline-derived CDR1 and CDR2 are SSHAT and FNYEAQ (reference sequence). This CDR3 has 13 amino acids. DNA for the CDR3: TGTGCTAGCCAGCGGGTTCAGGGCACTGAAGCTTTCTTT. This encodes CASQRVQGTEAFF.

The J gene is TRBJ1-1, the V gene TRBV11-2; weak D call: TRBD1 (6 bases). The CDR3 totals 14 residues. Trimming took off 4 bases at V and 1 base at J, with 10 bases between the two ends. Germline CDR1 reads SGHAT; CDR2 reads FQNNGV. Written as DNA, the CDR3 is TGTGCCAGCAGCTCCGACAGGTCGAACACTGAAGCTTTCTTT. It codes for CASSSDRSNTEAFF. The whole variable domain, remainder taken from reference TRBV11-2 and TRBJ1-1, is EAGVAQSPRYKIIEKRQSVAFWCNPISGHATLYWYQQILGQGPKLLIQFQNNGVVDDSQLPKDRFSAERLKGVDSTLKIQPAKLEDSAVYLCASSSDRSNTEAFFGQGTRLTVV.

The chain employs TRBV11-2 and TRBJ1-5; no clear D. CDR3 size: 16 residues. The germline V and J ends were trimmed by 2 bases and 2 bases, with 13 bases remaining between them. Per germline, CDR1 SGHAT and CDR2 FQNNGV. Written as DNA, the CDR3 is TGTGCCAGCAGCTTAATGCGGGGAGGAGGCAATCAGCCCCAGCATTTT. The encoded protein is CASSLMRGGGNQPQHF. The full variable domain, rest sourced from reference TRBV11-2 and TRBJ1-5, is EAGVAQSPRYKIIEKRQSVAFWCNPISGHATLYWYQQILGQGPKLLIQFQNNGVVDDSQLPKDRFSAERLKGVDSTLKIQPAKLEDSAVYLCASSLMRGGGNQPQHFGDGTRLSIL.

This chain's CDR3 is CAWSVVGAGEGYTF. As DNA, the CDR3 is TGTGCCTGGAGTGTAGTAGGGGCAGGGGAGGGCTACACCTTC. The J gene is TRBJ1-2, the V gene TRBV30; TRBD1 is a possible D gene (6 bases). The CDR3 sequence is 14 residues long. V lost 0 bases and J lost 8, with 16 bases in between. The germline gives CDR1 GTSNPN, CDR2 SVGIG (reference sequence).

CDR3 coding DNA: TGTGCCAGCAGTTACAAACGCGTACAGGGTAGCCGAAACACCATATATTTT. It translates to CASSYKRVQGSRNTIYF. This chain links TRBV6-2 or TRBV6-3 with TRBJ1-3; possibly TRBD1 for D (6 bases). CDR3 length: 17 amino acids. Germline V gene sequence: CDR1 MNHEY, CDR2 SVGEGT. The germline V and J ends were trimmed by 2 bases and 5 bases, with 19 bases remaining between them.